This T cell receptor beta chain was identified during a study of OX40 agonist ivuxolimab in advanced cancers. About the research overall: Dose-escalation patients were diagnosed with hepatocellular carcinoma, melanoma, renal cell cancer or head and neck cancer. Three patients had partial responses: one hepatocellular carcinoma, two cutaneous melanoma. Study results and limitations: Certain nonresponding patients likewise had low normalized T-cell clonal expansion.

As concerns this clone: No antigen is known for it.

The assay was immunoSEQ multiplex PCR, and TCRdb's table has in-frame clones only and misses some. Of around 120,000 clones in the sample, roughly nine tenths are singletons; the top ten hold around 0.57%. This CDR3 spans 13 amino acids. CDR1 is MDHEN, CDR2 SYDVKM, per germline. Trimming left V 6 bases short and J 7 bases short, with 16 bases between. The chain couples TRBV28 to TRBJ2-7, with unresolved D. This sample comprised CD4+ or CD8+ T cells sorted from blood, obtained in a trial of the OX40 agonist ivuxolimab. The TCR comes from an adult with an advanced solid tumor such as melanoma, head and neck, liver or kidney cancer. The CDR3, as DNA: TGTGCCAGCAGCCGTGACGTCACAGTTGAGCAGTACTTC. Translating gives CASSRDVTVEQYF.